This T cell receptor beta chain was identified during a study of early T cells in non-severe SARS-CoV-2 infection (dated by TCRdb to the early 2020s). Turning to the overall study: Bulk RNA from unsorted whole blood was used for TCR sequencing, so alpha and beta chains could not be paired.

In its sample, this clonotype comes out as medium-sized (0.01 to 0.1%). Its recognized antigen is unknown. No per-base quality is available; no much larger clone lies one base away. A case-control design nested within a healthcare worker cohort in London, UK, was used, with weekly nasopharyngeal swab PCR tests and blood sampling performed. Between 23 and 31 March 2020, the week of the UK lockdown, healthcare workers were enrolled and then followed up weekly for as long as 16 weeks. The CDR3, from cysteine to phenylalanine, totals 13 residues. Only the CDR3 part of the read is kept: 39 bases, read in frame from the first base. CDR1 is given as DFQATT and CDR2 as SNEGSKA, both from the germline V gene (reference sequence). V ends up 7 bases short and J 6 bases short, with an unmatched junction base count of 10. The library was made by 5' RACE. The reads were generated on a NextSeq 500. The TCR library protocol attached unique molecular identifiers to individual cDNA molecules to correct for sequencing error and PCR bias. Both TCR alpha and beta chains were sequenced, and tight co-correlation was observed between alpha and beta sequence abundances in each sample. The authors' analysis ran thus. Decombinator V4 was used to perform V gene, J gene and CDR3 annotation of TCR sequences. TCRs were defined as expanded if a significant change between any two time points was detected under a Poisson model with p below 0.0001. TCR abundances were normalised to the total number of TCRs sequenced per sample and expressed as counts per million. TRAV1-2 paired with TRAJ12, TRAJ20 or TRAJ33 defined MAIT TCRs, while TRAV10 paired with TRAJ18 defined iNKT TCRs. A search of VDJdb, accessed on 1 November 2021, was run for TCRs annotated to CMV, EBV and SARS-CoV-2, with TCRs annotated for multiple antigens excluded. The public reads were reanalyzed by TCRdb: fastp trimming at Q25, MiXCR alignment, in-frame beta chains only. Each entry is one CDR3 protein sequence, shown with its most common DNA and genes. The V and J calls were not made by the authors but by TCRdb's processing. The sample includes around 70,000 distinct CDR3 sequences, with over 8% observed a single time. Of the sample, roughly 15% is held by the ten largest clones.

Results the study describes overall, beyond this receptor: VDJdb matching was skewed toward anti-spike CD8 responses and likely underestimated virus-specific expansions, missing private and CD4 specificities.

This clonotype originated in an adult who was a healthcare worker with PCR-confirmed SARS-CoV-2 infection or an uninfected control (not recorded which). Recombination connected TRBV20-1 to TRBJ2-7, and TRBD1 matches 9 of the central bases. Here the sequenced sample was whole blood, taken at baseline. Here the CDR3 is given as CSGARDRAPEQYF. The DNA sequence is TGCAGTGGGGCCCGGGACAGGGCCCCCGAGCAGTACTTC.